This record covers a single T cell receptor beta chain. The sample is drawn from a study of blood T cell repertoires in COVID-19. Sequenced by immunoSEQ multiplex PCR; TCRdb stores in-frame clones only, minus some. The table lists about 160,000 clones, around 93% of them singletons. CDR3 length: 14 residues. The germline CDR1 and CDR2 sequences are MNHEY and SVGAGI. Trimming took off 0 bases at V and 8 bases at J, with 13 bases between the two ends. J is TRBJ1-2 and V is TRBV6-5, with D hard to call. This clonotype originated in a man aged 25-45 years with COVID-19, enrolled during active disease. The sample was peripheral blood. The CDR3 nucleotides read TGTGCCAGCAGTTACTCGACGGGTCGCGGGGGCTACACCTTC. It specifies CASSYSTGRGGYTF.